This T cell receptor (beta chain) was profiled in a study of cytomegalovirus exposure and HLA in healthy donors. The CDR3 spans 18 residues. Study results and limitations: Later analysis placed DRB1 highest and HLA-C lowest in TCR association rates, which differed by HLA locus. Trimming of TCR beta V- and J-genes showed a link, identified in a later analysis, to a missense DCLRE1C variant.

Notes on this clone: Its antigen remains unknown.

PCR amplification relied on 60 Vbeta primers (plus 13 Jbeta primers). Clones were sequenced by immunoSEQ multiplex PCR, and TCRdb holds only the in-frame ones, with some missing. The sample has around 53,000 clones. Whereas donors were nominally healthy upon sampling, unrecorded immune exposures were probable. V gene TRBV12-2 combines with J gene TRBJ2-7; the tabulated D call, TRBD2, remains unverified against the DNA. TRBV12-2 is listed as a pseudogene. The source is a man aged 18 to 35 in good health and CMV-seropositive. The sequenced sample consisted of PBMCs. In DNA, the CDR3 is TGTGCAAGTCGCTTAACGCGGGACTTCCTAGTCTACTCCTACGAGCAGTACTTC. Protein: CASRLTRDFLVYSYEQYF.